The TCR beta chain under discussion was sequenced for a study of T cell changes during pregnancy in multiple sclerosis (dated by TCRdb to about 2019). For the wider study: The study looked at changes in the T cell repertoire across pregnancy in women with multiple sclerosis.

Turning to this clone: Its antigen has not been determined. Qualities for individual bases were not recorded, and no much larger clone is one base off.

Library preparation used the immunoSEQ multiplex PCR assay. As stored in TCRdb, this immuneACCESS dataset retains in-frame rearrangements with V and J assigned. A fraction of the clones does not appear; measured against another copy, unresolved V genes explain less than half of the discrepancy, and the remainder lacks a known reason. Across this sample there are 15,000 to 20,000 clones, with 89% seen only once. 7.5% of the sample comes from the top ten. Sequenced material: CD8+ T cells from peripheral blood mononuclear cells, taken in the second trimester of pregnancy. The receptor was derived from a female donor in good health, enrolled as a control in a pregnancy study.

Here is the DNA: TGTGCCAGCAGCCAAGAAGATTCATCGGCGGGAGGATACAATGAGCAGTTCTTC. It translates as CASSQEDSSAGGYNEQFF. The chain is assembled from TRBV4-2 and TRBJ2-1, and 8 bases in between align with TRBD2. From the germline V gene, CDR1 is LGHNA and CDR2 is YNFKEQ. Counted from cysteine to phenylalanine, this CDR3 has 18 amino acids. The kept DNA is CDR3 alone, 54 bases in frame from the first base. Trimming removed 0 bases from V and 4 bases from J; the gene matches leave 11 bases unexplained.